Presented here are 13 T cell receptor beta chains from one specimen sequenced in a study of T cells in Graves' hyperthyroidism and ophthalmopathy. RNA transcripts gave rise to amplified TCR beta CDR3 regions. HTBI primers were the set used in a first-round RT-PCR of the TCR CDR3. TCRdb redid the calling of the multiplex PCR reads with MiXCR, one entry per CDR3 protein. The table includes about 720,000 distinct CDR3 sequences, 15% to 20% detected once. The source material was blood. Source of these receptors: a woman between 50 and 59 years old with Graves' hyperthyroidism that later progressed to Graves' ophthalmopathy.

J is TRBJ1-4 and V is TRBV5-4; 10 nucleotides line up with TRBD1. This CDR3 is built from 15 residues. J lost 8 bases, V lost 4 bases, and 8 bases had no gene match. The germline V gene has CDR1 SGHNT and CDR2 YYREEE (reference sequence). The CDR3 sequence: CASSLRTGGLEKLFF. The CDR3 bases are TGTGCCAGCAGCCTCCGGACAGGGGGTTTGGAAAAACTGTTTTTT.

This clonotype was counted only a few times. The chain couples TRBV29-1 to TRBJ2-2; no firm D call. The germline V gene has CDR1 SQVTM and CDR2 ANQGSEA. The CDR3 has 13 amino acids. V was trimmed by 3 bases and J by 2 bases, leaving 7 bases between them. The DNA of the CDR3 is TGCAGCGTTGAGAGTGATAACACCGGGGAGCTGTTTTTT. It yields the protein CSVESDNTGELFF.

This clonotype was detected only a few times. This chain uses TRBV6-5 with TRBJ1-1; D not certain. The CDR3 totals 13 residues. The germline V and J ends were trimmed by 2 bases and 4 bases, with 8 bases remaining between them. From germline, CDR1 is MNHEY and CDR2 SVGAGI. In nucleotides, the CDR3 is TGTGCCAGCAGTTACGGCGAAATCACTGAAGCTTTCTTT. Its protein product is CASSYGEITEAFF.

Only a few counts were recorded for this clonotype. At one end, the junction sequence differs from germline, possibly due to a read error. The chain carries TRBV29-1 and TRBJ2-1; 11 nucleotides line up with TRBD2. Germline lookup yields CDR1 SQVTM and CDR2 ANQGSEA. The CDR3 has 16 amino acids. The CDR3 spells CSIELAGARSYNEQFF. The CDR3 coding sequence is TGCAGCATTGAACTAGCGGGGGCCCGATCCTACAATGAGCAGTTCTTC.

This clonotype was picked up many times. The chain couples TRBV11-2 to TRBJ2-2; D is unresolved. V lost 1 base to trimming and J lost 5 bases, with 11 bases between them. The CDR3 has 15 amino acids. Per the germline V gene, CDR1 is SGHAT and CDR2 is FQNNGV. The CDR3 DNA reads as TGTGCCAGCAGCTTAGTGGGATCTGCTACCGGGGAGCTGTTTTTT. It is translated as CASSLVGSATGELFF. Filled out from reference TRBV11-2 and TRBJ2-2, the complete variable domain reads EAGVAQSPRYKIIEKRQSVAFWCNPISGHATLYWYQQILGQGPKLLIQFQNNGVVDDSQLPKDRFSAERLKGVDSTLKIQPAKLEDSAVYLCASSLVGSATGELFFGEGSRLTVL.

This clonotype came up many times. The CDR3 DNA reads as TGCAGTGCTATAGGACAGGGGATGAGCACTGAAGCTTTCTTT. The encoded protein is CSAIGQGMSTEAFF. The chain joins TRBV20-1 to TRBJ1-1, with TRBD1 matching over 9 bases. There are 14 residues in the CDR3. The germline V gene encodes CDR1 DFQATT and CDR2 SNEGSKA (reference sequence). The J segment lost 4 bases and the V segment lost 4 bases, leaving 7 bases of the junction unmatched.

V gene TRBV18 combines with J gene TRBJ1-6; 10 bases line up with TRBD1. This CDR3 has 16 residues. The trim removed 2 bases at V and 6 bases at J, leaving 4 bases unmatched. Germline lookup yields CDR1 KGHSH and CDR2 LQKENI. The CDR3 loop is CASSPTGQGINSPLHF. The CDR3 coding sequence is TGTGCCAGCTCACCAACGGGACAGGGGATTAATTCACCCCTCCACTTT.

The rearrangement joins TRBV12-3 or TRBV12-4 to TRBJ1-6; 9 nucleotides agree with TRBD1. With V trimmed by 7 bases and J by 7 bases, 8 bases remained unmatched. The CDR3 runs to 15 residues. CDR3: CASTRAGQGNSPLHF. The CDR3, as DNA: TGTGCCAGCACTAGGGCGGGACAGGGAAATTCACCCCTCCACTTT.

This clonotype has a handful of counts. This rearrangement joins TRBV3-1 to TRBJ1-5, with TRBD1 matching over 9 bases. The CDR3 has 14 residues. V lost 1 base and J lost 6; bases outside the gene matches: 1. The V gene's germline CDR1 is LGHDT and CDR2 YNNKEL (reference sequence). This CDR3 reads CASSQGTGAQPQHF. CDR3 DNA: TGTGCCAGCAGCCAAGGGACAGGGGCTCAGCCCCAGCATTTT.

This rearrangement joins TRBV6-1 to TRBJ1-5; a possible D gene is TRBD1 (5 bases). This CDR3 region has 15 residues. The V and J ends lost 2 bases and 4 bases respectively, with 12 bases between them. CDR1 is MNHNS and CDR2 is SASEGT in the germline V gene. The CDR3 DNA sequence: TGTGCCAGCAGTGAATTCGACAGTGGGAATCAGCCCCAGCATTTT. Its translation is CASSEFDSGNQPQHF.

The chain recombines TRBV4-1 with TRBJ2-5; no firm D call. In germline, CDR1 is MGHRA, CDR2 YSYEKL. The V end was cut by 0 bases, the J end by 4 bases, with 15 bases between. The CDR3 has 16 residues. CDR3 sequence: CASSQDPTLPGETQYF. DNA of the CDR3: TGCGCCAGCAGCCAAGATCCGACCCTCCCGGGAGAGACCCAGTACTTC.

This clonotype appeared many times. CDR3 coding DNA: TGTGCCACCAGCAGAGACGGGGGTGAAACTGAAGCTTTCTTT. This gives the protein CATSRDGGETEAFF. This sequence joins TRBV15 and TRBJ1-1; TRBD1 is a possible D gene (5 bases). Looked up from germline, CDR1 is LNHNV and CDR2 is YYDKDF (reference sequence). The CDR3 length is 14 residues. V lost 0 bases and J 5 bases, leaving 10 bases between the germline ends. Using reference TRBV15 and TRBJ1-1 for the parts outside the CDR3, the full variable domain is DAMVIQNPRYQVTQFGKPVTLSCSQTLNHNVMYWYQQKSSQAPKLLFHYYDKDFNNEADTPDNFQSRRPNTSFCFLDIRSPGLGDTAMYLCATSRDGGETEAFFGQGTRLTVV.

This clonotype occurred many times. This chain joins TRBV20-1 and TRBJ1-1; TRBD1 matches 10 bases. With 6 bases clipped from V and 2 bases from J, the junction kept 12 bases outside the gene matches. The length of the CDR3 is 16 residues. CDR1 DFQATT and CDR2 SNEGSKA come from the germline V gene (reference sequence). CDR3 sequence reads: CSAVRDRGLPNTEAFF. CDR3 DNA: TGCAGTGCGGTACGAGACAGGGGGCTTCCAAACACTGAAGCTTTCTTT.